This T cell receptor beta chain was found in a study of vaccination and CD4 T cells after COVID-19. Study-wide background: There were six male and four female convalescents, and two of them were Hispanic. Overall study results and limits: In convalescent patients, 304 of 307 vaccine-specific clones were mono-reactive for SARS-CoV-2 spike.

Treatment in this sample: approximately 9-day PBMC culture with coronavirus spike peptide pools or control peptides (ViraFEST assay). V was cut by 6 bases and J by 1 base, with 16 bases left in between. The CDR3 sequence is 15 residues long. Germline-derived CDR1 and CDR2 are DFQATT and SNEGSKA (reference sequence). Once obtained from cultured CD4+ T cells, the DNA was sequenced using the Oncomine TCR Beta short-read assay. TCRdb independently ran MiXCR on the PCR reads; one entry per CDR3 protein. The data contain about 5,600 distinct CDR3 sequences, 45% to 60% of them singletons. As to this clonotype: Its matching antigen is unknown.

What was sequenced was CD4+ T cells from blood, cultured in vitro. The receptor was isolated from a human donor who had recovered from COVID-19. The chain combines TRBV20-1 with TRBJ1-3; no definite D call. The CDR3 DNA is TGCAGTGCCGATTTAGGGCCCGAATCTGGAAACACCATATATTTT. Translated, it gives CSADLGPESGNTIYF.